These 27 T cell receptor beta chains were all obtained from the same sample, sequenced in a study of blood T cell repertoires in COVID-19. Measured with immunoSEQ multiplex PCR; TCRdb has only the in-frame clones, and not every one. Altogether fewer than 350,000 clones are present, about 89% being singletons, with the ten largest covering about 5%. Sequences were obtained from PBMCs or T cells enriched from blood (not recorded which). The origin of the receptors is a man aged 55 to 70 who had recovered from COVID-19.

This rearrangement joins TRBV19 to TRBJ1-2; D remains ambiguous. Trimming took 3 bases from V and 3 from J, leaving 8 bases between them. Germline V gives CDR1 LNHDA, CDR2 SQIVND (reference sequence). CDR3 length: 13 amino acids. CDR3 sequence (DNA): TGTGCCAGTAGTATTAGCGCATACTATGGCTACACCTTC. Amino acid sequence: CASSISAYYGYTF.

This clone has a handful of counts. The DNA for the CDR3 is TGTGCCAGCAGCCAGGGCCTTTACGAGCAGTACTTC. Translating it yields CASSQGLYEQYF. The chain has TRBV7-9 and TRBJ2-7; perhaps TRBD1 as D (5 bases). V was cut by 5 bases and J by 4 bases, with 9 bases left in between. The CDR3 consists of 12 residues. Germline V gene sequence: CDR1 SEHNR, CDR2 FQNEAQ (reference sequence).

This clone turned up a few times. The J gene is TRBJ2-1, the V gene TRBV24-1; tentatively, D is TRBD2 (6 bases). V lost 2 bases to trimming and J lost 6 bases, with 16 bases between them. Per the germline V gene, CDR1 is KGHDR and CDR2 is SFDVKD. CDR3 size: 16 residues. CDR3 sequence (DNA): TGTGCCACCAGTGATTCAACGACGGGAGCTGGCAATGAGCAGTTCTTC. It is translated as CATSDSTTGAGNEQFF.

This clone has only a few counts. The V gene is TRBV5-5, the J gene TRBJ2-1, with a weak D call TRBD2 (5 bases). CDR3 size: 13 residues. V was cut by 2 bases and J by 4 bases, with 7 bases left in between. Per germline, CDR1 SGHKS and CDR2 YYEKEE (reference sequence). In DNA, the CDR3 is TGTGCCAGCAGCTTCGAGCGGTACAATGAGCAGTTCTTC. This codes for CASSFERYNEQFF.

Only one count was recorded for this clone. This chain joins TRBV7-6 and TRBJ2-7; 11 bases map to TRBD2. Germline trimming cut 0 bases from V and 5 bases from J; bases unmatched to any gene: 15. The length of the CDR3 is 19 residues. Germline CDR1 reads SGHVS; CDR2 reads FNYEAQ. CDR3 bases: TGTGCCAGCAGCTTAGCAGGGATTAGCGGGAGGGCCTTCAAGAACGAGCAGTACTTC. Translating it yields CASSLAGISGRAFKNEQYF.

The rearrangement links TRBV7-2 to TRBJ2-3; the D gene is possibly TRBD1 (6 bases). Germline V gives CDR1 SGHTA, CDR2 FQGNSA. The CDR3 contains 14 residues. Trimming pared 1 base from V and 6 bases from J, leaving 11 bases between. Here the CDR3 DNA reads TGTGCCAGCAGCTTAGATTGGGGGCGGGATACGCAGTATTTT. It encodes CASSLDWGRDTQYF.

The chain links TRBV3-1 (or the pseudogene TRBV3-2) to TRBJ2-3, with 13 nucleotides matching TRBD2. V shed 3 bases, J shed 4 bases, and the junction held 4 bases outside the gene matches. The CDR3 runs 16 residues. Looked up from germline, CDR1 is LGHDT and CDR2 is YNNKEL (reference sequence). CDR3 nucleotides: TGTGCCAGCAGCCAGAGACTAGCGGGAGGATCAGATACGCAGTATTTT. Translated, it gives CASSQRLAGGSDTQYF.

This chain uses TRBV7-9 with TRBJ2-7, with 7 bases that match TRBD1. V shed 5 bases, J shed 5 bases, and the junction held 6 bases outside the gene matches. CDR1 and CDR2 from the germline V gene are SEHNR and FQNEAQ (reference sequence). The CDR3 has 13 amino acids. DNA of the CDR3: TGTGCCAGCAGCCGAGGGGGCGAAGACGAGCAGTACTTC. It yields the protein CASSRGGEDEQYF.

The CDR3 here is CASSALAGNQPQHF. The CDR3 nucleotides read TGTGCCAGCAGCGCGTTGGCGGGCAATCAGCCCCAGCATTTT. The chain combines TRBV9 with TRBJ1-5; no definite D call. Trimming removed 3 bases at V and 2 bases at J, with 9 bases between. This CDR3 is 14 amino acids long. The germline V gene has CDR1 SGDLS and CDR2 YYNGEE.

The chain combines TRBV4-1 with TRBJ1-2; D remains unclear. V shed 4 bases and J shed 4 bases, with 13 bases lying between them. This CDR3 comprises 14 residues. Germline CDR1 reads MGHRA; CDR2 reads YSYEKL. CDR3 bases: TGCGCCAGCAGCCCATCCCATAGCGGCTATGGCTACACCTTC. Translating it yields CASSPSHSGYGYTF.

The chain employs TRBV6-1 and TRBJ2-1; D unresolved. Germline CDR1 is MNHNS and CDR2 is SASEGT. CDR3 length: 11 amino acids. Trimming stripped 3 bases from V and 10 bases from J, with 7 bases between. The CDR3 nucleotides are TGTGCCAGCAGTGATAATCAGGAGCAGTTCTTC. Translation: CASSDNQEQFF.

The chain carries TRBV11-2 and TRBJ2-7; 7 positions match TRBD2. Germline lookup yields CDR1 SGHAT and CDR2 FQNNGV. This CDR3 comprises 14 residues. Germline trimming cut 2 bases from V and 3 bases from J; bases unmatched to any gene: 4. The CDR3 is CASSLLAVLYEQYF. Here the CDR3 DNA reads TGTGCCAGCAGCTTACTAGCGGTACTCTACGAGCAGTACTTC. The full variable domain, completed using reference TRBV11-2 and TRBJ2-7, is EAGVAQSPRYKIIEKRQSVAFWCNPISGHATLYWYQQILGQGPKLLIQFQNNGVVDDSQLPKDRFSAERLKGVDSTLKIQPAKLEDSAVYLCASSLLAVLYEQYFGPGTRLTVT.

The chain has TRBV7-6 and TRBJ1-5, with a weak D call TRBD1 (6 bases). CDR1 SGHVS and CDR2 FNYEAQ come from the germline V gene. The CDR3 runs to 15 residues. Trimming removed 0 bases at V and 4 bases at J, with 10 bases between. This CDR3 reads CASSLAGQGNQPQHF. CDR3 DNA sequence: TGTGCCAGCAGCTTAGCGGGCCAGGGGAATCAGCCCCAGCATTTT.

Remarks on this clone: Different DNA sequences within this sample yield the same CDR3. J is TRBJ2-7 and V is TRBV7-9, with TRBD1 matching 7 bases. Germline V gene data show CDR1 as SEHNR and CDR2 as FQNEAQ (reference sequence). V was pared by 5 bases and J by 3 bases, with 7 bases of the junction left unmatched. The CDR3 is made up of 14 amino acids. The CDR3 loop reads CASSPWDSSYEQYF. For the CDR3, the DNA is TGTGCCAGCAGCCCTTGGGACAGCAGCTACGAGCAGTACTTC.

The CDR3: CASSSQGGGTEQYF. The CDR3 bases are TGCGCCAGCAGCTCTCAGGGAGGAGGTACCGAGCAGTACTTC. This chain joins TRBV5-1 and TRBJ2-7; possibly TRBD2 for D (6 bases). V shed 3 bases and J shed 6 bases, with 16 bases lying between them. The germline CDR1 and CDR2 sequences are SGHRS and YFSETQ. This CDR3 has 14 amino acids.

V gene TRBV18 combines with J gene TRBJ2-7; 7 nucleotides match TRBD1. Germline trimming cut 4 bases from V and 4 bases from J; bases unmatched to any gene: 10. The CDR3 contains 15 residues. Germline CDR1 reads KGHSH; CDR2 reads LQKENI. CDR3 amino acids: CASSLQGELRYEQYF. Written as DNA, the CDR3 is TGTGCCAGCTCACTGCAGGGGGAACTCCGGTACGAGCAGTACTTC. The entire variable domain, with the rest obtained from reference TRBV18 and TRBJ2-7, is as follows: NAGVMQNPRHLVRRRGQEARLRCSPMKGHSHVYWYRQLPEEGLKFMVYLQKENIIDESGMPKERFSAEFPKEGPSILRIQQVVRGDSAAYFCASSLQGELRYEQYFGPGTRLTVT.

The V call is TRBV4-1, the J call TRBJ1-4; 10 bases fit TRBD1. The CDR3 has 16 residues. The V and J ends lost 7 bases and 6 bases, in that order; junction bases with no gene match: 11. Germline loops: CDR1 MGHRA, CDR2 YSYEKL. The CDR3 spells CASTKAEGQGYEKLFF. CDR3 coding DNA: TGCGCCAGCACGAAAGCGGAGGGACAGGGGTATGAAAAACTGTTTTTT.

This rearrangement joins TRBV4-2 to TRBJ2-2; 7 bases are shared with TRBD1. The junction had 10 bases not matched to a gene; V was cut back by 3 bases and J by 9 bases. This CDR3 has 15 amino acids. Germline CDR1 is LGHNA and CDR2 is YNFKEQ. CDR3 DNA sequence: TGTGCCAGCAGCCAGTACACGGGACAGTTAAGGGAGCTGTTTTTT. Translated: CASSQYTGQLRELFF.

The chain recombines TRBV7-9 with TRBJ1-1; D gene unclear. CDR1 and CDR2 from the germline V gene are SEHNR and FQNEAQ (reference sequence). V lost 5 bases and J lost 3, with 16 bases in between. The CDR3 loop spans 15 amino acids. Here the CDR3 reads CASSPRVRSDTEAFF. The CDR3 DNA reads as TGTGCCAGCAGCCCCCGAGTACGGTCGGACACTGAAGCTTTCTTT.

The CDR3 sequence: CASSSRDRGVNEQFF. The CDR3 DNA reads as TGTGCCAGCAGCTCCCGGGACAGGGGGGTCAATGAGCAGTTCTTC. The chain uses TRBV7-9 and TRBJ2-1; 11 bases match TRBD1. The CDR3 runs to 15 residues. V gave up 4 bases and J gave up 6 bases; unmatched junction bases: 5. Germline CDR1 SEHNR, CDR2 FQNEAQ (reference sequence).

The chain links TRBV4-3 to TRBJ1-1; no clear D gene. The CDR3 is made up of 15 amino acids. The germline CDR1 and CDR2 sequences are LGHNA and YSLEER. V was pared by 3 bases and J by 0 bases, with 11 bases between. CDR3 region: CASSQTASMNTEAFF. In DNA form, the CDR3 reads TGCGCCAGCAGCCAGACGGCTAGCATGAACACTGAAGCTTTCTTT.

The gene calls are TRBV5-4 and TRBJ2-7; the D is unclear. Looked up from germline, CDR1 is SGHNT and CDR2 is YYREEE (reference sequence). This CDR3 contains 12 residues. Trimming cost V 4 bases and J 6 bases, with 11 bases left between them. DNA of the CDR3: TGTGCCAGCAGCCAGGTAGGCCTCGAGCAGTACTTC. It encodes CASSQVGLEQYF.

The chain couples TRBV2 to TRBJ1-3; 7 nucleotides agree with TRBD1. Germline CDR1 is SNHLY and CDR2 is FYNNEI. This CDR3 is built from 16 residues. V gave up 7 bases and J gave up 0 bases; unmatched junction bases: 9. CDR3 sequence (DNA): TGTGCCAGCAACCAACAGGGGTCAAGCTCTGGAAACACCATATATTTT. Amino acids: CASNQQGSSSGNTIYF.

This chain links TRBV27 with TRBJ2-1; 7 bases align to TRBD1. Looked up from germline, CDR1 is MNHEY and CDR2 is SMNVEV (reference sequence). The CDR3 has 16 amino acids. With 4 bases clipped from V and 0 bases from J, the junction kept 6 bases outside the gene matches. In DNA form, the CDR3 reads TGTGCCAGCAGTTCCCCCAGGGGGAGCTCCTACAATGAGCAGTTCTTC. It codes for CASSSPRGSSYNEQFF.

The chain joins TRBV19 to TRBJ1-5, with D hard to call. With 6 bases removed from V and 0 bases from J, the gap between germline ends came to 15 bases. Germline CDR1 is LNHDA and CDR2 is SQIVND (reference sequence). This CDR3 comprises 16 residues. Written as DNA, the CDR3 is TGTGCCAGTAGGATAACAGACCATTATAGCAATCAGCCCCAGCATTTT. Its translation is CASRITDHYSNQPQHF. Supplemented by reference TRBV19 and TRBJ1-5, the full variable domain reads DGGITQSPKYLFRKEGQNVTLSCEQNLNHDAMYWYRQDPGQGLRLIYYSQIVNDFQKGDIAEGYSVSREKKESFPLTVTSAQKNPTAFYLCASRITDHYSNQPQHFGDGTRLSIL.

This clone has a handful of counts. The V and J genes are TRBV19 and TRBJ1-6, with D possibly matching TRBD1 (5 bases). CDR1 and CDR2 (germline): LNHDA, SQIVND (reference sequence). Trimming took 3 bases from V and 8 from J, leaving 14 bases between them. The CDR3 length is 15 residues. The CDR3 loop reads CASSIQTAKHSPLHF. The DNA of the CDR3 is TGTGCCAGTAGTATCCAGACAGCAAAGCATTCACCCCTCCACTTT. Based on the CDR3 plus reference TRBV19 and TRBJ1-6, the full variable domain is DGGITQSPKYLFRKEGQNVTLSCEQNLNHDAMYWYRQDPGQGLRLIYYSQIVNDFQKGDIAEGYSVSREKKESFPLTVTSAQKNPTAFYLCASSIQTAKHSPLHFGNGTRLTVT.

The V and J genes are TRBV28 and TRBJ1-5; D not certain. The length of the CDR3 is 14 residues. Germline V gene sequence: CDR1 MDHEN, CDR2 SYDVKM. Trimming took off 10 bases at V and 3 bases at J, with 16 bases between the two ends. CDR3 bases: TGTGCCACAGCCTGGGCGCTCCTCAATCAGCCCCAGCATTTT. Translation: CATAWALLNQPQHF.